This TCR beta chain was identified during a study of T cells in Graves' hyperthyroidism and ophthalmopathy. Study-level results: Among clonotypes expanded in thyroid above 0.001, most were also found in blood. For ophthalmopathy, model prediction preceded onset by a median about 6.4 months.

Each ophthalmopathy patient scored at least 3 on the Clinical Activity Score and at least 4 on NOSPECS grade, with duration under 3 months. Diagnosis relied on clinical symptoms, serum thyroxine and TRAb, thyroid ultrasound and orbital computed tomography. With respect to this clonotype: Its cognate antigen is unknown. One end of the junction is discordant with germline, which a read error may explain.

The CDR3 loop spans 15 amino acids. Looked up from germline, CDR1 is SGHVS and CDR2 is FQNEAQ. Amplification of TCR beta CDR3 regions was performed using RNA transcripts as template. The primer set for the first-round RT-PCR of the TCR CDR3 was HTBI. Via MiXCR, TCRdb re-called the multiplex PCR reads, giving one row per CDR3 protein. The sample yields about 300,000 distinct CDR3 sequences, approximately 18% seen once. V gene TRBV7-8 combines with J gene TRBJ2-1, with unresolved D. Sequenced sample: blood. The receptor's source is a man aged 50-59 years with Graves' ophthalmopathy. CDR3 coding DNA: TGTGCCAGCAGCCCACTCCAGCAATCTTACAATGAGCGGTTCTTC. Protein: CASSPLQQSYNERFF.